One sample yielded the 26 T cell receptor beta chains listed below, sequenced in a study of blood T cell repertoires in COVID-19. Here immunoSEQ multiplex PCR was the method, and the copy in TCRdb shows in-frame clones only, minus some. The sample consists of some 200,000 clones, approximately 90% of them appearing once. The specimen sequenced was PBMCs or T cells enriched from blood (not recorded which). These receptors were collected from a woman aged 18-30 years in a cohort exposed to, infected with or recovered from COVID-19 (not recorded which).

The J gene is TRBJ2-7, the V gene TRBV19; TRBD1 is a possible D gene (6 bases). This CDR3 comprises 15 residues. The ends were cut back, 5 bases at V and 2 bases at J, with 16 bases in the middle. Germline V lookup: CDR1 LNHDA, CDR2 SQIVND (reference sequence). The CDR3 nucleotides read TGTGCCAGTAGTGAGTCCGGGACACTGACCTACGAGCAGTACTTC. Residues: CASSESGTLTYEQYF.

The rearrangement links TRBV27 to TRBJ1-2; tentatively, D is TRBD1 (6 bases). The germline V and J ends were trimmed by 2 bases and 7 bases, with 14 bases remaining between them. CDR1 is MNHEY and CDR2 is SMNVEV in the germline V gene (reference sequence). This CDR3 region has 14 residues. CDR3 nucleotide sequence: TGTGCCAGCAGTTTAGAATGGGGGCGGCCTGGCTACACCTTC. It codes for CASSLEWGRPGYTF.

This clone has more than one count but fewer than ten. This chain's CDR3 is CASSEILAGTYEQYF. The CDR3 DNA is TGCGCCAGCAGTGAGATCCTAGCGGGGACCTACGAGCAGTACTTC. J is TRBJ2-7 and V is TRBV10-2, with TRBD2 identical over 9 bases. Germline CDR1 is WSHSY and CDR2 is SAAADI. After removal of 2 bases from V and 2 bases from J, the junction contained 4 bases not matched to a gene. This CDR3 has 15 amino acids.

The gene calls are TRBV18 and TRBJ1-6; 8 bases agree with TRBD1. Trimming took 3 bases from V and 7 from J; bases not matched to a gene: 5. Germline CDR1 is KGHSH and CDR2 is LQKENI. CDR3 size: 15 residues. CDR3 in DNA: TGTGCCAGCTCACCCGGGCAGGGGGCGAATTCACCCCTCCACTTT. Translated: CASSPGQGANSPLHF.

The CDR3: CASSPQGVMRETQYF. CDR3 coding DNA: TGTGCCAGCAGCCCTCAAGGGGTTATGAGGGAGACCCAGTACTTC. This chain joins TRBV7-9 and TRBJ2-5, with D perhaps TRBD1 (5 bases). CDR3 size: 15 residues. CDR1 and CDR2 from the germline V gene are SEHNR and FQNEAQ (reference sequence). Trimming took off 5 bases at V and 5 bases at J, with 18 bases between the two ends.

This clone was counted a single time. This chain uses TRBV6-5 with TRBJ1-1; weak D call: TRBD1 (5 bases). Germline loops: CDR1 MNHEY, CDR2 SVGAGI. The V and J ends lost 8 bases and 3 bases respectively, with 16 bases between them. This CDR3 is built from 14 residues. CDR3 nucleotide sequence: TGTGCCAGCCGAGGGAGGGGTTTGGACACTGAAGCTTTCTTT. This gives the protein CASRGRGLDTEAFF.

This chain joins TRBV2 and TRBJ2-7; 12 bases align to TRBD1. This CDR3 contains 14 residues. The germline CDR1 and CDR2 sequences are SNHLY and FYNNEI. The junction had 8 bases not matched to a gene; V was cut back by 7 bases and J by 7 bases. CDR3 sequence reads: CASTPGTGGREQYF. In DNA, the CDR3 is TGTGCCAGCACCCCCGGGACAGGGGGCAGAGAGCAGTACTTC.

This chain connects TRBV2 to TRBJ1-2; possible D gene TRBD1, 6 bases. Deletions cut 4 bases from V and 8 bases from J, with 20 bases between. The CDR3 is 15 residues long. CDR1 is SNHLY, CDR2 FYNNEI, per germline. As DNA, the CDR3 is TGTGCCAGCAGTGGGGCGACAGGCCCGATGTCCGGCTACACCTTC. This translates into CASSGATGPMSGYTF.

This rearrangement joins TRBV10-3 to TRBJ2-5, with 14 positions matching TRBD2. The J segment lost 3 bases and the V segment lost 0 bases, leaving 3 bases of the junction unmatched. The CDR3 has 17 residues. Germline CDR1 ENHRY, CDR2 SYGVKD. CDR3 protein: CAISESRTSGGKETQYF. As DNA, the CDR3 is TGTGCCATCAGTGAGTCGAGGACTAGCGGGGGGAAAGAGACCCAGTACTTC.

The chain joins TRBV19 to TRBJ1-3; the D is unclear. V lost 3 bases and J lost 0, with 9 bases in between. Germline-derived CDR1 and CDR2 are LNHDA and SQIVND (reference sequence). CDR3 size: 15 residues. Written as DNA, the CDR3 is TGTGCCAGTAGTATTTCGGGGATCTCTGGAAACACCATATATTTT. Its protein product is CASSISGISGNTIYF.

This chain uses TRBV6-2 or TRBV6-3 with TRBJ1-1, with 7 bases matching TRBD1. J gave up 1 base and V 3 bases, and 14 bases lay outside the gene matches. Germline V CDR1 and CDR2: MNHEY, SVGEGT. There are 18 residues in the CDR3. As DNA, the CDR3 is TGTGCCAGCAGTTATGCCTTCCCCGGGACAGACGGGAACACTGAAGCTTTCTTT. Translation: CASSYAFPGTDGNTEAFF.

The chain combines TRBV29-1 with TRBJ1-5; D is uncertain. This CDR3 spans 15 amino acids. Germline loops: CDR1 SQVTM, CDR2 ANQGSEA. The ends were cut back, 4 bases at V and 0 bases at J, with 13 bases in the middle. DNA of the CDR3: TGCAGCGTTGGCAAAGACAACGATAGCAATCAGCCCCAGCATTTT. Protein product: CSVGKDNDSNQPQHF.

The chain recombines TRBV7-3 with TRBJ1-1; the D gene is possibly TRBD1 (5 bases). Germline values: CDR1 SGHTA, CDR2 FQGTGA. Deletions cut 5 bases from V and 3 bases from J, with 16 bases between. The CDR3 contains 15 residues. Here the CDR3 DNA reads TGTGCCAGCAGCCCGCGGGACGGGACCGACACTGAAGCTTTCTTT. It specifies CASSPRDGTDTEAFF.

V is TRBV12-3 or TRBV12-4 and J is TRBJ1-1; D is perhaps TRBD1 (5 bases). CDR3 length: 12 amino acids. Trimming took off 5 bases at V and 3 bases at J, with 7 bases between the two ends. CDR3 DNA sequence: TGTGCCAGCAGTGCAGGGTACACTGAAGCTTTCTTT. This encodes CASSAGYTEAFF.

This clone has a handful of counts. The CDR3 region is CASSFGGEYSPLHF. CDR3 in DNA: TGTGCCAGCAGCTTCGGAGGGGAGTACTCACCCCTCCACTTT. The gene calls are TRBV5-4 and TRBJ1-6; perhaps TRBD1 as D (5 bases). Germline CDR1 SGHNT, CDR2 YYREEE (reference sequence). Deletions cut 2 bases from V and 10 bases from J, with 13 bases between. The CDR3 sequence is 14 residues long.

This clone showed up just once. J is TRBJ1-5 and V is TRBV19; D gene unclear. CDR3 length equals 15 residues. The V end was cut by 2 bases, the J end by 3 bases, with 11 bases between. Germline V gene sequence: CDR1 LNHDA, CDR2 SQIVND (reference sequence). CDR3 loop: CASSIPGVYNQPQHF. The CDR3 DNA follows: TGTGCCAGTAGTATACCCGGGGTATACAATCAGCCCCAGCATTTT.

The chain carries TRBV7-3 and TRBJ1-1; D perhaps matches TRBD1 (6 bases). In germline, CDR1 is SGHTA, CDR2 FQGTGA. Trimming took 5 bases from V and 7 from J, leaving 11 bases between them. The CDR3 loop spans 12 amino acids. The CDR3 is CASSRQDSEAFF. DNA of the CDR3: TGTGCCAGCAGCCGTCAGGACAGTGAAGCTTTCTTT.

This CDR3 is CASSIGGGLLEKLFF. CDR3 bases: TGTGCCAGTAGTATAGGAGGGGGCCTCTTAGAAAAACTGTTTTTT. The chain combines TRBV19 with TRBJ1-4; TRBD1 matches 7 bases. Germline CDR1 reads LNHDA; CDR2 reads SQIVND (reference sequence). V lost 1 base and J lost 8; bases outside the gene matches: 7. This CDR3 is built from 15 residues.

The chain is built from TRBV14 and TRBJ2-7; 9 positions match TRBD2. The ends lost 0 bases at V and 5 bases at J; junction bases unmatched: 11. CDR3 size: 17 residues. CDR1 and CDR2 (germline): SGHDN, FVKESK. The CDR3 spells CASSQDRGPGLADEQYF. CDR3 bases: TGTGCCAGCAGCCAAGATCGGGGCCCGGGACTAGCTGACGAGCAGTACTTC.

The V and J genes are TRBV5-1 and TRBJ2-2, with a tentative D call TRBD1 (5 bases). The CDR3 totals 15 residues. Trimming cost V 3 bases and J 4 bases, with 13 bases left between them. Per germline, CDR1 SGHRS and CDR2 YFSETQ. CDR3 sequence: CASSSFIQVTGELFF. The CDR3, as DNA: TGCGCCAGCAGCTCCTTCATACAGGTCACCGGGGAGCTGTTTTTT. The full variable domain, completed using reference TRBV5-1 and TRBJ2-2, is KAGVTQTPRYLIKTRGQQVTLSCSPISGHRSVSWYQQTPGQGLQFLFEYFSETQRNKGNFPGRFSGRQFSNSRSEMNVSTLELGDSALYLCASSSFIQVTGELFFGEGSRLTVL.

The chain joins TRBV9 to TRBJ2-7, with 7 bases matching TRBD1. Per germline, CDR1 SGDLS and CDR2 YYNGEE. The V segment lost 3 bases and the J segment 3 bases; nucleotides outside the gene matches: 9. The CDR3 runs to 15 residues. The CDR3 sequence is CASSAEPGQLYEQYF. The CDR3 DNA is TGTGCCAGCAGCGCCGAACCGGGACAGCTCTACGAGCAGTACTTC.

V and J are TRBV2 and TRBJ1-1; 8 bases map to TRBD1. The ends lost 7 bases at V and 11 bases at J; junction bases unmatched: 12. CDR3 length equals 13 residues. Germline assignment: CDR1 SNHLY and CDR2 FYNNEI. This chain's CDR3 is CASNGQGARKAFF. The CDR3 DNA sequence: TGTGCCAGCAACGGTCAGGGGGCAAGAAAGGCTTTCTTT.

The chain links TRBV5-4 to TRBJ2-1; 14 bases match TRBD2. The J segment lost 10 bases and the V segment lost 0 bases, leaving 6 bases of the junction unmatched. The CDR3 consists of 16 residues. Germline V gene data show CDR1 as SGHNT and CDR2 as YYREEE (reference sequence). CDR3 sequence: CASSLDGLAGGREQFF. CDR3 DNA: TGTGCCAGCAGCTTGGACGGACTAGCGGGAGGTCGCGAGCAGTTCTTC.

The chain combines TRBV19 with TRBJ1-6, with 8 positions matching TRBD1. V shed 2 bases, J shed 9 bases, and the junction held 9 bases outside the gene matches. The CDR3 covers 16 residues. Germline values: CDR1 LNHDA, CDR2 SQIVND (reference sequence). The CDR3 DNA reads TGTGCCAGTAGTATACGACAGGGGCCAGCGGGTTCACCCCTCCACTTT. Translation: CASSIRQGPAGSPLHF.

The chain carries TRBV10-3 and TRBJ2-7, with 8 bases matching TRBD2. Germline CDR1 reads ENHRY; CDR2 reads SYGVKD. The CDR3 totals 17 residues. With 0 bases clipped from V and 2 bases from J, the junction kept 9 bases outside the gene matches. The CDR3, as DNA: TGTGCCATCAGTGAGTCGAAAGAGGGACTAGTTGCCTACGAGCAGTACTTC. Translated: CAISESKEGLVAYEQYF.

The V gene is TRBV25-1, the J gene TRBJ1-2, with D possibly TRBD1 on 5 matching bases. Germline V lookup: CDR1 MGHDK, CDR2 SYGVNS. Trimming cost V 0 bases and J 0 bases, with 11 bases left between them. This CDR3 region has 16 residues. The CDR3 protein is CASSEYGGAANYGYTF. The DNA of the CDR3 is TGTGCCAGCAGTGAATATGGAGGGGCCGCTAACTATGGCTACACCTTC.